This T cell receptor (beta chain) was found in a study of T cells in Graves' hyperthyroidism and ophthalmopathy. Points from the study as a whole: Blood also showed most of the thyroid clonotypes that were expanded above 0.001.

This clonotype has at least ten counts. Its antigen is still unknown. V gave up 3 bases and J gave up 10 bases, with 10 bases separating them. The germline gives CDR1 SGHNT, CDR2 YENEEA. The CDR3 has 13 residues. The diagnoses drew upon clinical symptoms, serum thyroxine and TRAb, thyroid ultrasound and orbital computed tomography. The source material, RNA transcripts, was used to amplify TCR beta CDR3 regions. Using the HTBI primer set, a first-round RT-PCR was run on the TCR CDR3. MiXCR, applied by TCRdb to the multiplex PCR reads, yields one record per CDR3 protein. In the table there are roughly 570,000 distinct CDR3 sequences, 40% to 55% of which are singletons.

V usage is TRBV11-3 and J usage is TRBJ1-6; D gene uncertain. Material: peripheral blood or thyroid tissue (not recorded which). The sequence derives from an adult woman with Graves' disease, either hyperthyroidism or ophthalmopathy (not recorded which). CDR3 coding DNA: TGTGCCAGCAGCTTGGTCCAAGGGTCACCCCTCCACTTT. Its protein product is CASSLVQGSPLHF.